The 18 T cell receptor beta chains presented below share a single source sample, sequenced in a study of CD8 T cells in ankylosing spondylitis. TCRdb used MiXCR to reprocess the 5' RACE reads, holding one entry per CDR3 protein. The data show fewer than 550,000 distinct CDR3 sequences, approximately 5% seen once. These receptors have no identified antigens. Findings of the study overall: What seemed typical of ankylosing spondylitis blood was a TCR beta motif built from several highly homologous variants.

The sample was blood, either unsorted or a sorted T cell fraction (not recorded which). These receptors all stem from a male donor with ankylosing spondylitis.

This clonotype was counted at least ten times. The V call is TRBV27, the J call TRBJ1-1; unclear D gene. V was pared by 0 bases and J by 4 bases, with 6 bases between. CDR1 is MNHEY and CDR2 is SMNVEV in the germline V gene (reference sequence). The CDR3 is 13 residues long. DNA of the CDR3: TGTGCCAGCAGTTTATCCAAGGGCACTGAAGCTTTCTTT. Encoded protein: CASSLSKGTEAFF.

This clonotype was seen repeatedly, ten times or more. V is TRBV6-1 and J is TRBJ2-2; the D gene is possibly TRBD2 (7 bases). The V gene lost 8 bases and the J gene lost 7 bases, with 14 bases spanning the gap. CDR3 length: 13 residues. Germline V gene lookup returns CDR1 MNHNS and CDR2 SASEGT. The DNA of the CDR3 is TGTGCCAGCGCTCTGGGGGGGCACGGGGAGCTGTTTTTT. Protein: CASALGGHGELFF.

This clonotype was counted ten times or more. The chain has TRBV10-3 and TRBJ1-3; 7 bases fit TRBD1. This CDR3 region has 14 residues. Trimming at V came to 7 bases and at J to 0 bases, leaving 3 bases not matched to a gene. Germline values: CDR1 ENHRY, CDR2 SYGVKD. The CDR3 DNA reads as TGTGCCATCATGGGACAGCTCTCTGGAAACACCATATATTTT. This gives the protein CAIMGQLSGNTIYF.

This clonotype was recorded at least ten times. The V and J genes are TRBV20-1 and TRBJ1-1, with 7 bases matching TRBD1. V shed 4 bases and J 8 bases; nucleotides not matched to a gene: 7. CDR3 size: 12 residues. Germline loops: CDR1 DFQATT, CDR2 SNEGSKA (reference sequence). In DNA form, the CDR3 reads TGCAGTGCTAACGTCGGGACAGCAGAAGCTTTCTTT. Residues: CSANVGTAEAFF.

In its sample, this clonotype was seen many times. This rearrangement joins TRBV6-5 to TRBJ1-1; D is perhaps TRBD1 (5 bases). Germline CDR1 is MNHEY and CDR2 is SVGAGI. The CDR3 consists of 17 residues. The V and J ends lost 0 bases and 1 base respectively, with 15 bases between them. In DNA form, the CDR3 reads TGTGCCAGCAGTTACTCGAGCCAATGGGGGAGGAACACTGAAGCTTTCTTT. Amino acid sequence: CASSYSSQWGRNTEAFF.

There are many counts of this clonotype. The chain links TRBV3-1 to TRBJ2-7, with a tentative D call TRBD1 (6 bases). Germline V gene lookup returns CDR1 LGHDT and CDR2 YNNKEL (reference sequence). Between the trimmed V and J ends, which lost 4 bases and 6 bases, there was a span of 10 bases. This CDR3 contains 12 residues. The CDR3 coding sequence is TGTGCCAGCAGCCCTACAGGGATCGAGCAGTACTTC. Residues: CASSPTGIEQYF.

This clonotype showed up many times. The chain has TRBV10-3 and TRBJ1-1; 10 bases match TRBD1. The CDR3 covers 14 residues. The ends lost 2 bases at V and 5 bases at J; junction bases unmatched: 2. Germline V gene sequence: CDR1 ENHRY, CDR2 SYGVKD. CDR3 sequence reads: CAISEMGQGTEAFF. The CDR3 DNA sequence: TGTGCCATCAGTGAGATGGGACAGGGGACTGAAGCTTTCTTT.

This clonotype was seen at least ten times. The chain couples TRBV11-3 to TRBJ2-7; D unclear. From germline, CDR1 is SGHNT and CDR2 YENEEA. The V end was cut by 0 bases, the J end by 3 bases, with 9 bases between. CDR3 length: 14 residues. The CDR3 DNA reads TGTGCCAGCAGCTTAGACGGCACGGTCTACGAGCAGTACTTC. This translates into CASSLDGTVYEQYF.

There are many counts of this clonotype. The CDR3 coding sequence is TGTGCCATCAGTGAGTCGGGACAGGGGGAAGTCAGTGAGCAGTTCTTC. Its protein is CAISESGQGEVSEQFF. This chain links TRBV10-3 with TRBJ2-1; 11 nucleotides agree with TRBD1. The length of the CDR3 is 16 residues. The V and J ends lost 0 bases and 9 bases, in that order; junction bases with no gene match: 7. Per the germline V gene, CDR1 is ENHRY and CDR2 is SYGVKD.

This clonotype was observed many times. The V gene is TRBV20-1, the J gene TRBJ1-1, with D possibly being TRBD1 (5 bases). Trimming cost V 5 bases and J 3 bases, with 16 bases left between them. There are 14 residues in the CDR3. Germline V gene lookup returns CDR1 DFQATT and CDR2 SNEGSKA (reference sequence). DNA for the CDR3: TGCAGTGCTCCGGAGGCCAGGGTGGACACTGAAGCTTTCTTT. This sequence encodes CSAPEARVDTEAFF.

This clonotype was observed many times. The chain is built from TRBV6-1 and TRBJ2-5; D possibly corresponds to TRBD1 (5 bases). Trimming shortened V by 6 bases and J by 5 bases, and 16 bases separated the two germline ends. Germline V lookup: CDR1 MNHNS, CDR2 SASEGT. The CDR3 has 14 residues. The CDR3 here is CASSVWGSVETQYF. The CDR3 DNA reads as TGTGCCAGCAGCGTGTGGGGCAGCGTGGAGACCCAGTACTTC.

This clonotype was counted at least ten times. This chain links TRBV4-3 with TRBJ1-1; D uncertain. Germline CDR1 and CDR2: LGHNA and YSLEER. Between the trimmed V and J ends, which lost 1 base and 1 base, there was a span of 10 bases. The CDR3 has 15 residues. The CDR3 loop reads CASSQVNTGNTEAFF. CDR3 DNA: TGCGCCAGCAGCCAAGTCAATACGGGGAACACTGAAGCTTTCTTT.

In its sample, this clonotype was seen a few times. This chain uses TRBV28 with TRBJ2-4, with 8 bases matching TRBD1. Germline trimming cut 6 bases from V and 15 bases from J; bases unmatched to any gene: 13. The CDR3 runs to 13 residues. Germline CDR1 is MDHEN and CDR2 is SYDVKM. CDR3 nucleotides: TGTGCCAGCAGCCCCGGGACAGGTTTCCTTTGGTACTTC. Amino acids: CASSPGTGFLWYF.

The chain employs TRBV7-9 and TRBJ1-2, with D perhaps TRBD1 (6 bases). The germline CDR1 and CDR2 sequences are SEHNR and FQNEAQ (reference sequence). This CDR3 is 17 amino acids long. V lost 2 bases, J lost 0 bases, and 16 bases lay in between. As DNA, the CDR3 is TGTGCCAGCAGCTTATTAAACGACAGGCCGTCTAACTATGGCTACACCTTC. It yields the protein CASSLLNDRPSNYGYTF.

Ten or more counts support this clonotype. The rearrangement joins TRBV11-2 to TRBJ2-5; D might be TRBD2 (6 bases). V was cut by 5 bases and J by 0 bases, with 13 bases left in between. This CDR3 is built from 15 residues. Germline CDR1 is SGHAT and CDR2 is FQNNGV. For the CDR3, the DNA is TGTGCCAGCAGCATATCCTGGACTAACCAAGAGACCCAGTACTTC. Translated, it gives CASSISWTNQETQYF. Combining the CDR3 with reference TRBV11-2 and TRBJ2-5 gives the whole variable domain EAGVAQSPRYKIIEKRQSVAFWCNPISGHATLYWYQQILGQGPKLLIQFQNNGVVDDSQLPKDRFSAERLKGVDSTLKIQPAKLEDSAVYLCASSISWTNQETQYFGPGTRLLVL.

This clonotype was counted at least ten times. The chain uses TRBV27 and TRBJ2-7, with TRBD1 identical over 7 bases. Per germline, CDR1 MNHEY and CDR2 SMNVEV (reference sequence). V shed 10 bases, J shed 6 bases, and the junction held 18 bases outside the gene matches. The CDR3 is 15 residues long. The CDR3 reads CAIRTGVSLGPEQYF. CDR3 sequence (DNA): TGTGCCATCCGGACAGGCGTTTCCCTCGGTCCCGAGCAGTACTTC.

Many counts were recorded for this clonotype. The chain couples TRBV7-2 to TRBJ2-2, with 10 bases fitting TRBD1. Germline trimming cut 6 bases from V and 4 bases from J; bases unmatched to any gene: 5. CDR3 length: 15 amino acids. Germline CDR1 and CDR2: SGHTA and FQGNSA. CDR3 protein: CASRRQGAGTGELFF. The CDR3 bases are TGTGCCAGCAGGAGACAGGGGGCAGGCACCGGGGAGCTGTTTTTT.

This clonotype was counted ten times or more. The chain combines TRBV4-3 with TRBJ2-2, with D perhaps matching TRBD1 (5 bases). The CDR3 runs to 16 residues. Trimming removed 0 bases at V and 1 base at J, with 9 bases between. Germline CDR1 and CDR2: LGHNA and YSLEER. DNA of the CDR3: TGCGCCAGCAGCCAAGATAGGACAAAGAACACCGGGGAGCTGTTTTTT. Its protein product is CASSQDRTKNTGELFF.